The sequence of this T cell receptor beta chain was determined in a study of T cell responses to AZD1222 COVID-19 vaccine. Sequenced by immunoSEQ multiplex PCR; TCRdb stores in-frame clones only, minus some. The table has about 78,000 clones, roughly 90% seen once. The material sequenced was peripheral blood, taken 28 days after the second AZD1222 dose. This clonotype was obtained from an adult who received the AZD1222 COVID-19 vaccine.

CDR3 sequence: CASSQQGTREQFF. The CDR3 region has the DNA TGTGCCAGCAGCCAGCAGGGGACACGGGAGCAGTTCTTC. J is TRBJ2-1 and V is TRBV3-1 (or the pseudogene TRBV3-2); perhaps TRBD1 as D (6 bases). V was pared by 3 bases and J by 10 bases, with 13 bases between. This CDR3 has 13 residues. In germline, CDR1 is LGHDT, CDR2 YNNKEL (reference sequence).